This TCR beta chain emerged from a study of read filtering for tumor transcriptome and immune sequencing. Whole-study context: Patients were approximately 17 male and some 15 female, mean age 65.9 years, range about 45 to 85. By R-ISS, stages I, II and III held approximately 8, 16 and 7 patients.

This clonotype was detected many times. Molecular barcoded adaptors covering alpha/delta and beta/gamma chains were used on approximately 400 ng RNA. TCRdb re-called the reads through MiXCR, storing one row per CDR3 protein. Of fewer than 150,000 distinct CDR3 sequences detected, 10% to 15% appear once; the ten largest clones hold roughly 11%. The CDR3 length is 16 residues. V was cut by 1 base and J by 0 bases, with 15 bases left in between. CDR1 DFQATT and CDR2 SNEGSKA come from the germline V gene (reference sequence). The source of this sequence is a donor at least 40 years old with multiple myeloma. V is TRBV20-1 and J is TRBJ1-1, with D possibly TRBD1 on 5 matching bases. The specimen was a population of CD138-negative cells sorted from bone marrow. CDR3 sequence: CSARVSGRGMNTEAFF. The DNA for the CDR3 is TGCAGTGCTAGAGTTTCAGGGAGGGGAATGAACACTGAAGCTTTCTTT.